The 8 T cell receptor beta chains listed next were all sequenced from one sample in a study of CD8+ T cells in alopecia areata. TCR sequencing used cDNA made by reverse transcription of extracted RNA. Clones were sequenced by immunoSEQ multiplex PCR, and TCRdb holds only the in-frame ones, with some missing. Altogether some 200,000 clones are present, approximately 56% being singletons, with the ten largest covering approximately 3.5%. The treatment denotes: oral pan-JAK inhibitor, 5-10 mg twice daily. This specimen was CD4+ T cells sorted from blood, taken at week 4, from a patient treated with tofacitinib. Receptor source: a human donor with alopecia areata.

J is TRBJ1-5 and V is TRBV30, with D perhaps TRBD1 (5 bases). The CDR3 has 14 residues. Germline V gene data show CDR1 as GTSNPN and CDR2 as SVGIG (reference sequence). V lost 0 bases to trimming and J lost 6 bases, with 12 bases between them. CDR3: CAWSVQVGGQPQHF. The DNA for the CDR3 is TGTGCCTGGAGTGTACAGGTGGGAGGTCAGCCCCAGCATTTT.

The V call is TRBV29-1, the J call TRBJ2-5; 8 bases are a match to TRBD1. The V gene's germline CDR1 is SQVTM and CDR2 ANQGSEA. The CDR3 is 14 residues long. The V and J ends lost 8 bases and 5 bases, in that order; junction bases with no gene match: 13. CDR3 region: CSSSQGVKSETQYF. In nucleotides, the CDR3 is TGCAGCTCGTCACAGGGGGTGAAGTCGGAGACCCAGTACTTC. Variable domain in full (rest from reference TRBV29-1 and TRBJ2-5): SAVISQKPSRDICQRGTSLTIQCQVDSQVTMMFWYRQQPGQSLTLIATANQGSEATYESGFVIDKFPISRPNLTFSTLTVSNMSPEDSSIYLCSSSQGVKSETQYFGPGTRLLVL.

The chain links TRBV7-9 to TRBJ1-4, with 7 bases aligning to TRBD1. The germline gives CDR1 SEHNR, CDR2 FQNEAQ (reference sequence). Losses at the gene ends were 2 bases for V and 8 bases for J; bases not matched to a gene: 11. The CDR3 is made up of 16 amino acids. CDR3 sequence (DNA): TGTGCCAGCAGCTTAAACCTACAGGGGAAGGGGGAAAAACTGTTTTTT. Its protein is CASSLNLQGKGEKLFF.

CDR3 sequence reads: CASSRRGSHGYTF. CDR3 nucleotides: TGTGCCAGCAGCCGACGGGGGAGTCATGGCTACACCTTC. V usage is TRBV5-4 and J usage is TRBJ1-2; a possible D gene is TRBD1 (5 bases). The CDR3 has 13 amino acids. The germline gives CDR1 SGHNT, CDR2 YYREEE (reference sequence). V dropped 4 bases and J dropped 6 bases, with 13 bases sitting between them.

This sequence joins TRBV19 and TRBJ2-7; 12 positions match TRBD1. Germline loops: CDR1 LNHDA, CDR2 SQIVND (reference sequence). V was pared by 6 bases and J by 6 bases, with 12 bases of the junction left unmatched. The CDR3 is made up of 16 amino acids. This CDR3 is CASSPLGTGGLFEQYF. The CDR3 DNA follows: TGTGCCAGTAGCCCCTTGGGGACAGGGGGCCTCTTCGAGCAGTACTTC.

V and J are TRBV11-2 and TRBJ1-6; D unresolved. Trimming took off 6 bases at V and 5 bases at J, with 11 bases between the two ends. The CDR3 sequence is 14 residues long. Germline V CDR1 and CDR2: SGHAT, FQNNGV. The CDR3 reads CASRVQKNNSPLHF. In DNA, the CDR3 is TGTGCCAGCAGGGTTCAGAAGAATAATTCACCCCTCCACTTT.

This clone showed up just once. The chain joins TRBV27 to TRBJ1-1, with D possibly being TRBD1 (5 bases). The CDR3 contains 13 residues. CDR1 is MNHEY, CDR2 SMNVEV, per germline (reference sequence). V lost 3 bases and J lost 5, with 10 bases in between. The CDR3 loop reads CASSFEGVTEAFF. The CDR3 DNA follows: TGTGCCAGCAGTTTCGAAGGGGTGACTGAAGCTTTCTTT.

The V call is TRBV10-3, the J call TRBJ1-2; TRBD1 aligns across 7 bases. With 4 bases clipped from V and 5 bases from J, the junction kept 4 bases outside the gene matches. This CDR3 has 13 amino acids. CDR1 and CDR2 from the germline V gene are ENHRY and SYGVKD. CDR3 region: CAISGATGYGYTF. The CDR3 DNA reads TGTGCCATCAGTGGGGCGACAGGGTATGGCTACACCTTC.